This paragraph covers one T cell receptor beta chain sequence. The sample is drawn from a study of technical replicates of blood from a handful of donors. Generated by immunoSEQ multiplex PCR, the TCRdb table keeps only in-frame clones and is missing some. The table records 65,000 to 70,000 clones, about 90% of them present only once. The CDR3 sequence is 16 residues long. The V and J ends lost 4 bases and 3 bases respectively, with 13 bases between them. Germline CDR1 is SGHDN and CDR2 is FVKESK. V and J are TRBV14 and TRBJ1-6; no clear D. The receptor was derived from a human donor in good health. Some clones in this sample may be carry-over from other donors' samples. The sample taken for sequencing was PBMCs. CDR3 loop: CASSPRGVNYNSPLHF. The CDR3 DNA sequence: TGTGCCAGCAGCCCGCGTGGAGTCAACTATAATTCACCCCTCCACTTT.